Listed here are 24 T cell receptor beta chains from one sample, sequenced in a study of cytomegalovirus exposure and HLA in healthy donors. Some clones are missing from TCRdb's copy, which holds only in-frame ones; the method was immunoSEQ multiplex PCR. The sample lists 300,000 to 400,000 clones, 88% occurring once. Sequencing was performed on PBMCs. These TCRs come from a man aged 25 to 45 in good health and CMV-seronegative.

As regards this clone: Its ends do not fully match the called genes, so a read error is possible. The chain has TRBV25-1 and TRBJ2-2, with TRBD1 matching over 11 bases. Germline values: CDR1 MGHDK, CDR2 SYGVNS. The CDR3 has 14 residues. The CDR3 protein is CTSRGQGDTGELFF. The CDR3 DNA follows: TGTACCAGCCGGGGACAGGGGGACACCGGGGAGCTGTTTTTT. Combining the CDR3 with reference TRBV25-1 and TRBJ2-2 gives the whole variable domain EADIYQTPRYLVIGTGKKITLECSQTMGHDKMYWYQQDPGMELHLIHYSYGVNSTEKGDLSSESTVSRIRTEHFPLTLESARPSHTSQYLCTSRGQGDTGELFFGEGSRLTVL.

The V gene is TRBV6-1, the J gene TRBJ1-5, with 7 bases lining up with TRBD1. V lost 6 bases to trimming and J lost 5 bases; unmatched junction nucleotides: 7. The CDR3 covers 14 residues. Germline V lookup: CDR1 MNHNS, CDR2 SASEGT. Here the CDR3 reads CASRWETGYQPQHF. The CDR3 DNA follows: TGTGCCAGCAGGTGGGAGACAGGGTATCAGCCCCAGCATTTT.

This sequence joins TRBV7-6 and TRBJ1-3; 7 bases agree with TRBD1. CDR1 and CDR2 (germline): SGHVS, FNYEAQ. After removal of 5 bases from V and 0 bases from J, the junction contained 7 bases not matched to a gene. The CDR3 spans 16 residues. CDR3 in amino acids: CASSRTGFYSGNTIYF. The CDR3 DNA reads as TGTGCCAGCAGCCGGACAGGCTTTTACTCTGGAAACACCATATATTTT.

The CDR3 sequence is CASRKQGSAPGGGTIYF. The CDR3 coding sequence is TGCGCCAGCAGGAAACAGGGGTCGGCACCCGGTGGGGGCACCATATATTTT. This chain links TRBV10-2 with TRBJ1-3; TRBD1 agrees at 7 bases. V gave up 6 bases and J gave up 9 bases; unmatched junction bases: 20. The CDR3 covers 17 residues. Germline CDR1 is WSHSY and CDR2 is SAAADI.

The chain couples TRBV27 to TRBJ1-6, with 8 nucleotides matching TRBD1. The V gene end was trimmed by 4 bases and the J gene end by 8 bases; junction bases not matched to a gene: 7. The length of the CDR3 is 15 residues. The germline V gene has CDR1 MNHEY and CDR2 SMNVEV (reference sequence). The CDR3 DNA is TGTGCCAGCAGTTCAGGACAGGGAACGGATTCACCCCTCCACTTT. Protein product: CASSSGQGTDSPLHF.

V and J are TRBV7-9 and TRBJ2-1, with 10 bases aligning to TRBD2. CDR1 is SEHNR, CDR2 FQNEAQ, per germline (reference sequence). This CDR3 has 17 residues. V lost 2 bases and J lost 5; bases outside the gene matches: 9. The CDR3 sequence: CASSLKLAGPRDNEQFF. Written as DNA, the CDR3 is TGTGCCAGCAGCTTAAAACTAGCGGGGCCACGAGACAATGAGCAGTTCTTC.

The chain uses TRBV21-1 and TRBJ1-2. TRBV21-1 is given as a pseudogene. The CDR3 runs 15 residues. This chain's CDR3 is CASSKVAGGHYGYTF. DNA for the CDR3: TGTGCCAGCAGCAAAGTAGCGGGGGGGCACTATGGCTACACCTTC.

The V gene is TRBV19, the J gene TRBJ2-2; a possible D gene is TRBD2 (6 bases). The CDR3 is 14 residues long. V gave up 0 bases and J gave up 6 bases, with 8 bases separating them. Per the germline V gene, CDR1 is LNHDA and CDR2 is SQIVND (reference sequence). CDR3 loop: CASSIELAPGELFF. CDR3 DNA sequence: TGTGCCAGTAGTATAGAACTAGCTCCCGGGGAGCTGTTTTTT. The whole variable domain, remainder taken from reference TRBV19 and TRBJ2-2, is DGGITQSPKYLFRKEGQNVTLSCEQNLNHDAMYWYRQDPGQGLRLIYYSQIVNDFQKGDIAEGYSVSREKKESFPLTVTSAQKNPTAFYLCASSIELAPGELFFGEGSRLTVL.

The gene calls are TRBV6-1 and TRBJ2-7; possible D gene TRBD2, 5 bases. This CDR3 contains 13 residues. Trimming took off 7 bases at V and 0 bases at J, with 10 bases between the two ends. Germline values: CDR1 MNHNS, CDR2 SASEGT. The CDR3 nucleotides read TGTGCCAGCAAAGAGGGCAGCTCCTACGAGCAGTACTTC. Its translation: CASKEGSSYEQYF.

This CDR3 is CASSYPTKTQYF. The CDR3 bases are TGTGCCAGCAGTTACCCAACTAAGACCCAGTACTTC. The V gene is TRBV6-5, the J gene TRBJ2-5; D not certain. Germline values: CDR1 MNHEY, CDR2 SVGAGI. This CDR3 is built from 12 residues. The germline V and J ends were trimmed by 2 bases and 6 bases, with 7 bases remaining between them.

The chain recombines TRBV2 with TRBJ2-1; 10 positions match TRBD2. There are 15 residues in the CDR3. Germline values: CDR1 SNHLY, CDR2 FYNNEI. With 5 bases clipped from V and 3 bases from J, the junction kept 4 bases outside the gene matches. Here the CDR3 reads CASSSGGALYNEQFF. CDR3 bases: TGTGCCAGCAGTAGCGGGGGGGCCCTCTACAATGAGCAGTTCTTC.

About this clone itself: The same CDR3 arises from other DNA sequences in this sample as well. This chain uses TRBV9 with TRBJ2-7; D may be TRBD1 (5 bases). The CDR3 totals 12 residues. The V and J ends lost 3 bases and 2 bases respectively, with 6 bases between them. The germline gives CDR1 SGDLS, CDR2 YYNGEE. The CDR3 loop is CASSGQTYEQYF. The CDR3 region has the DNA TGTGCCAGCAGCGGACAGACCTACGAGCAGTACTTC.

This clone was recorded only once. Other DNA sequences in the same sample also yield this CDR3. The chain joins TRBV4-2 to TRBJ2-3; 14 nucleotides match TRBD2. Germline assignment: CDR1 LGHNA and CDR2 YNFKEQ. The V and J ends lost 0 bases and 5 bases, in that order; junction bases with no gene match: 4. The CDR3 loop spans 17 amino acids. The CDR3 sequence: CASSQEGTSGGLDTQYF. The CDR3 bases are TGTGCCAGCAGCCAAGAAGGGACTAGCGGGGGATTAGATACGCAGTATTTT.

The chain combines TRBV27 with TRBJ1-1; TRBD1 agrees at 11 bases. Germline loops: CDR1 MNHEY, CDR2 SMNVEV (reference sequence). Trimming removed 6 bases from V and 7 bases from J; junction bases left unmatched: 10. The CDR3 runs to 15 residues. The CDR3 coding sequence is TGTGCCAGCAGAATCGCCTCCGGGACAGGGGGTGAAGCTTTCTTT. Protein sequence: CASRIASGTGGEAFF.

This clone was seen only a few times. The V and J genes are TRBV2 and TRBJ1-4; D remains unclear. The CDR3 spans 12 residues. The ends were cut back, 2 bases at V and 10 bases at J, with 8 bases in the middle. Germline V gene lookup returns CDR1 SNHLY and CDR2 FYNNEI. The CDR3, as DNA: TGTGCCAGCAGTGAAAGGGAGGGAAAACTGTTTTTT. Protein sequence: CASSEREGKLFF. Combining the CDR3 with reference TRBV2 and TRBJ1-4 gives the whole variable domain EPEVTQTPSHQVTQMGQEVILRCVPISNHLYFYWYRQILGQKVEFLVSFYNNEISEKSEIFDDQFSVERPDGSNFTLKIRSTKLEDSAMYFCASSEREGKLFFGSGTQLSVL.

The chain carries TRBV12-5 and TRBJ1-2, with D maybe TRBD1 (6 bases). Germline CDR1 LGHNT, CDR2 FRNRAP. With 3 bases removed from V and 4 bases from J, the gap between germline ends came to 15 bases. This CDR3 comprises 15 residues. In DNA, the CDR3 is TGTGCTAGTGGTTTCCCGACAGGCGGAATCTATGGCTACACCTTC. Translated, it gives CASGFPTGGIYGYTF.

The sample holds one count of this clone. The J gene is TRBJ2-3, the V gene TRBV10-2, with 7 bases lining up with TRBD2. This CDR3 has 14 amino acids. J lost 7 bases, V lost 5 bases, and 9 bases had no gene match. Germline assignment: CDR1 WSHSY and CDR2 SAAADI. The CDR3 sequence: CASSPGLTAYTQYF. The DNA for the CDR3 is TGCGCCAGCAGTCCGGGACTAACCGCATATACGCAGTATTTT.

V gene TRBV19 combines with J gene TRBJ2-1; D is ambiguous. Trimming took off 5 bases at V and 0 bases at J, with 5 bases between the two ends. There are 13 residues in the CDR3. Germline V gives CDR1 LNHDA, CDR2 SQIVND (reference sequence). The CDR3 protein is CASSEASYNEQFF. The CDR3 coding sequence is TGTGCCAGTAGTGAGGCCTCCTACAATGAGCAGTTCTTC.

This sequence joins TRBV19 and TRBJ2-2, with D possibly matching TRBD1 (6 bases). Germline V gene lookup returns CDR1 LNHDA and CDR2 SQIVND (reference sequence). The CDR3 loop spans 14 amino acids. V lost 6 bases to trimming and J lost 5 bases, with 13 bases between them. CDR3 sequence (DNA): TGTGCCAGTAGGACAGATAGGGGGACCGGGGAGCTGTTTTTT. It codes for CASRTDRGTGELFF.

The CDR3 region is CASSTGTGSYNEQFF. The CDR3 nucleotides read TGTGCCAGTAGTACCGGGACAGGCTCCTACAATGAGCAGTTCTTC. This chain uses TRBV19 with TRBJ2-1; TRBD1 aligns across 8 bases. J lost 0 bases, V lost 4 bases, and 2 bases had no gene match. CDR3 size: 15 residues. The V gene's germline CDR1 is LNHDA and CDR2 SQIVND (reference sequence).

The gene calls are TRBV7-9 and TRBJ2-7, with D uncertain. Germline V gene sequence: CDR1 SEHNR, CDR2 FQNEAQ (reference sequence). This CDR3 is built from 12 residues. Trimming stripped 2 bases from V and 6 bases from J, with 8 bases between. CDR3 coding DNA: TGTGCCAGCAGCTTAAGTTGGAGCGAGCAGTACTTC. Translation: CASSLSWSEQYF. Full variable domain (remainder filled in from reference TRBV7-9 and TRBJ2-7): DTGVSQNPRHKITKRGQNVTFRCDPISEHNRLYWYRQTLGQGPEFLTYFQNEAQLEKSRLLSDRFSAERPKGSFSTLEIQRTEQGDSAMYLCASSLSWSEQYFGPGTRLTVT.

The V gene is TRBV6-5, the J gene TRBJ2-7; TRBD1 aligns across 8 bases. The CDR3 contains 13 residues. The V segment lost 4 bases and the J segment 4 bases; nucleotides outside the gene matches: 3. Per the germline V gene, CDR1 is MNHEY and CDR2 is SVGAGI. CDR3 bases: TGTGCCAGCAGTTCCGGGACAGGTTACGAGCAGTACTTC. Translated: CASSSGTGYEQYF.

This chain uses TRBV2 with TRBJ2-7, with TRBD1 matching over 9 bases. The CDR3 loop spans 17 amino acids. CDR1 and CDR2 (germline): SNHLY, FYNNEI. V shed 6 bases, J shed 4 bases, and the junction held 16 bases outside the gene matches. The CDR3, as DNA: TGTGCCAGCAGGGCCCTGGTTACAGGGGGCGGTATATACGAGCAGTACTTC. Translated: CASRALVTGGGIYEQYF.

CDR3 sequence (DNA): TGTGCCATCAGTGAGACGGCGGAGGGAAAGGGCTACAATGAGCAGTTCTTC. Its protein is CAISETAEGKGYNEQFF. J is TRBJ2-1 and V is TRBV10-3, with D possibly being TRBD2 (6 bases). CDR1 is ENHRY and CDR2 is SYGVKD in the germline V gene. The CDR3 totals 17 residues. V lost 2 bases and J lost 3, with 17 bases in between.